The present TCR beta chain was sequenced within a study of blood T cell repertoires in COVID-19. Original data processing: Estimation of nucleated cell counts was performed using reference gene primer amplification. The method was immunoSEQ multiplex PCR; TCRdb's version includes in-frame clones alone and lacks a portion of them. The V and J calls and the clone size are those of that table, but D and trimming were determined from the DNA. The sample includes about 330,000 clones, about nine tenths of them seen just once. Those who participated ranged in age from about 18 to 89 years and resided in 20 to 30 US areas. Cohorts were assigned according to the clinical history that participants reported. The material sequenced was PBMCs or T cells enriched from blood (not recorded which). The sequence was collected from a woman aged 18-30 years who had recovered from COVID-19.

In nucleotides, the CDR3 is TGTGCCAGCAGCGTAGTAGCCCGCCCCGTGGGGCAGAGCTCCTACAATGAGCAGTTCTTC. It is translated as CASSVVARPVGQSSYNEQFF. J is TRBJ2-1 and V is TRBV9; D is possibly TRBD1 (5 bases). This CDR3 region has 20 residues. Germline assignment: CDR1 SGDLS and CDR2 YYNGEE. The ends were cut back, 0 bases at V and 0 bases at J, with 22 bases in the middle.